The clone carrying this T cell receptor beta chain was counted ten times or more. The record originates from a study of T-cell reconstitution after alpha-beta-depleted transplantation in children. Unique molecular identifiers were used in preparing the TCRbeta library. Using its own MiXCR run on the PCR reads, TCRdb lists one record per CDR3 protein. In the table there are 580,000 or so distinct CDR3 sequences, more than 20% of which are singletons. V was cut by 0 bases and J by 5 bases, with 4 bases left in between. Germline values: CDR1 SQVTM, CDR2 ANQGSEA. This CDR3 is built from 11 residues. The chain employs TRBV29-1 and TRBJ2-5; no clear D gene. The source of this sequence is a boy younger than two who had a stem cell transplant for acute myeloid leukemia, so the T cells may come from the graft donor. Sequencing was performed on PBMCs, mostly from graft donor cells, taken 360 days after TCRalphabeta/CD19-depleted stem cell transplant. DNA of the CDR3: TGCAGCGTTGAAGATGCGGAGACCCAGTACTTC. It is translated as CSVEDAETQYF.